The source of this TCR beta chain is a study of blood T cell repertoires in COVID-19. Overall study context: Material from acute and convalescent COVID-19 was sourced from the United States, Italy and Spain. Sources were T cells, B-cell-depleted T cells, or PBMCs; the material itself was cDNA or gDNA.

Authors' data handling: Estimation of nucleated cell counts was performed using reference gene primer amplification. Some clones are missing from TCRdb's copy, which holds only in-frame ones; the method was immunoSEQ multiplex PCR. V and J calls and clone size are as listed in that table; D and trimming were resolved from the DNA. The top ten hold about 5.3% of the sample, which has tens of thousands of clones, over 70% seen once. CDR1 and CDR2 (germline): GTSNPN, SVGIG (reference sequence). Trimming removed 4 bases at V and 4 bases at J, with 13 bases between. CDR3 size: 13 residues. This receptor was taken from a human donor in a cohort sampled during active COVID-19. The sample consisted of peripheral blood. The rearrangement joins TRBV30 to TRBJ1-2; D unclear. The CDR3 here is CAWKLNVIYGYTF. In nucleotides, the CDR3 is TGTGCCTGGAAACTAAACGTCATCTATGGCTACACCTTC. Supplemented by reference TRBV30 and TRBJ1-2, the full variable domain reads SQTIHQWPATLVQPVGSPLSLECTVEGTSNPNLYWYRQAAGRGLQLLFYSVGIGQISSEVPQNLSASRPQDRQFILSSKKLLLSDSGFYLCAWKLNVIYGYTFGSGTRLTVV.